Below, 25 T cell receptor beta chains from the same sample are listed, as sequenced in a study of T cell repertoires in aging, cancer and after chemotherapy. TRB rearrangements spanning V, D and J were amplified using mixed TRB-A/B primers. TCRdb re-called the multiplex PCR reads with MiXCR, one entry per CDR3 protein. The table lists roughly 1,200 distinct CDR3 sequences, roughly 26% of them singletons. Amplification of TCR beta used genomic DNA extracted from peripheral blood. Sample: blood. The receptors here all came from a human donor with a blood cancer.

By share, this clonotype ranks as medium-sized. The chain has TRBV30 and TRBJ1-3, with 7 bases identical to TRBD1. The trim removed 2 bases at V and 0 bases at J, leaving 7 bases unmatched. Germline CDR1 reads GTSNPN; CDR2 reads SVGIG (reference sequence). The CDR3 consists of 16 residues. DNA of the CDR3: TGTGCCTGGAGTCGACAGGGAATCTACTCTGGAAACACCATATATTTT. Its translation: CAWSRQGIYSGNTIYF.

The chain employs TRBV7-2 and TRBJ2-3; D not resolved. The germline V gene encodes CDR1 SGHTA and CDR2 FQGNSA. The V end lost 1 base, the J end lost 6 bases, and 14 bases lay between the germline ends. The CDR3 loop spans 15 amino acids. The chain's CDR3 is CASSLVNPPGDTQYF. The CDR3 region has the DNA TGTGCCAGCAGCTTAGTAAACCCCCCCGGGGATACGCAGTATTTT.

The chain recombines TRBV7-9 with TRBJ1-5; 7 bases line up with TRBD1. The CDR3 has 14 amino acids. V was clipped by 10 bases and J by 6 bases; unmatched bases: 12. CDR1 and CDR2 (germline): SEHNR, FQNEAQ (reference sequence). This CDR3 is CAITVDREGQPQHF. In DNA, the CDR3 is TGTGCCATCACCGTTGACAGGGAAGGTCAGCCCCAGCATTTT.

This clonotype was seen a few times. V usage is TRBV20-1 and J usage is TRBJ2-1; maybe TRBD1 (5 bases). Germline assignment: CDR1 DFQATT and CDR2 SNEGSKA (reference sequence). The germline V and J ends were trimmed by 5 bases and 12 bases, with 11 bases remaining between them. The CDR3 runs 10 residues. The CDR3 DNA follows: TGCAGTGCTGTCAGGGCTGGGCAGTTCTTC. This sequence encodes CSAVRAGQFF.

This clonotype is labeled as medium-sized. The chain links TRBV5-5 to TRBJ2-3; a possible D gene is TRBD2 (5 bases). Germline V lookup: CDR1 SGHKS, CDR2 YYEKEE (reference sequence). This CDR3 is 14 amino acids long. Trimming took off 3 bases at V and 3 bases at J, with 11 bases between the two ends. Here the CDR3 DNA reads TGTGCCAGCAGCTATGCTTCGGGGACAGATACGCAGTATTTT. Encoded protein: CASSYASGTDTQYF.

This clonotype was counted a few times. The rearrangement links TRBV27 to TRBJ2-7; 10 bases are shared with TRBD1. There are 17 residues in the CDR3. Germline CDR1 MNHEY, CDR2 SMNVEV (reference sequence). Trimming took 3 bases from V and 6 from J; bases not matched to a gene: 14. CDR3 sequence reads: CASSLSPPGQGFGEQYF. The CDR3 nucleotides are TGTGCCAGCAGTTTGTCCCCCCCGGGACAGGGGTTTGGCGAGCAGTACTTC.

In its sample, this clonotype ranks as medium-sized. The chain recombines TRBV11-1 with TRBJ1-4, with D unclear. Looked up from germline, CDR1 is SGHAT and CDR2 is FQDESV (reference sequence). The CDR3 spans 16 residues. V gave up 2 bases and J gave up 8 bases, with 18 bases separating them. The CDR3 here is CASSLTSRSGGEKLFF. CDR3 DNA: TGTGCCAGCAGCTTAACCTCAAGGTCCGGAGGGGAAAAACTGTTTTTT.

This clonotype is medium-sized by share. The CDR3, as DNA: TGCAGCGTTGGGGATTCCTACGAGCAGTACTTC. Encoded protein: CSVGDSYEQYF. This chain uses TRBV29-1 with TRBJ2-7; unclear D gene. Between the trimmed V and J ends, which lost 4 bases and 1 base, there was a span of 5 bases. This CDR3 is 11 amino acids long. Germline CDR1 and CDR2: SQVTM and ANQGSEA.

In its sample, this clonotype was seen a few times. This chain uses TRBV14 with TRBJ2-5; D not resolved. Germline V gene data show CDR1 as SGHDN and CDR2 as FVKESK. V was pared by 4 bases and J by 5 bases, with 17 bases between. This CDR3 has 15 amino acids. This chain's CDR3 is CASSPQEALRETQYF. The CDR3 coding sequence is TGTGCCAGCAGCCCCCAAGAGGCCCTGAGGGAGACCCAGTACTTC.

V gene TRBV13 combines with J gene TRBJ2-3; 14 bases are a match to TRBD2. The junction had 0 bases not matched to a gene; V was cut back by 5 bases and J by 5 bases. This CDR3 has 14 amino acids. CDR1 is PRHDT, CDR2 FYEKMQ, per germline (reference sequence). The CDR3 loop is CASSGTSGRDTQYF. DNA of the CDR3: TGTGCCAGCAGCGGGACTAGCGGGAGAGATACGCAGTATTTT.

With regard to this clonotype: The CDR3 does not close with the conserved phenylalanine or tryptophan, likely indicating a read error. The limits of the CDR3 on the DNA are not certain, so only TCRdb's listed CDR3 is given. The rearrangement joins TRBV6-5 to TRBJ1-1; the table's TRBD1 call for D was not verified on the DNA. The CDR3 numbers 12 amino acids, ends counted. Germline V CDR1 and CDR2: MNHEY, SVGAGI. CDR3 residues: CASSTPSGLFAV.

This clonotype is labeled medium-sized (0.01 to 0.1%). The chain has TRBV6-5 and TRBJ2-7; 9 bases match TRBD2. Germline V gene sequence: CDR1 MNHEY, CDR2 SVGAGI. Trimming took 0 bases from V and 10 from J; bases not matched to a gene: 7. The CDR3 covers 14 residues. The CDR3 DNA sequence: TGTGCCAGCAGTTACTCGACCGCGGGAGGGCAACAGTACTTC. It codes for CASSYSTAGGQQYF.

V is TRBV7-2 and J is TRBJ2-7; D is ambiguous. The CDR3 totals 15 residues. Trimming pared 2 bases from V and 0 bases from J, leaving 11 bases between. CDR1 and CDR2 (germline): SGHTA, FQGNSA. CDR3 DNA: TGTGCCAGCAGCTTACTTGGACGAGTCTCCTACGAGCAGTACTTC. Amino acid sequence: CASSLLGRVSYEQYF.

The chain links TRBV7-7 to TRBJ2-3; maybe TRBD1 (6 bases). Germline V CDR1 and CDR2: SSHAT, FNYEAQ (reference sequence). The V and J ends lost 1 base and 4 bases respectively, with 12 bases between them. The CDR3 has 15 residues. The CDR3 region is CASSLEGGPADTQYF. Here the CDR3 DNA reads TGTGCCAGCAGCTTAGAAGGGGGTCCGGCAGATACGCAGTATTTT.

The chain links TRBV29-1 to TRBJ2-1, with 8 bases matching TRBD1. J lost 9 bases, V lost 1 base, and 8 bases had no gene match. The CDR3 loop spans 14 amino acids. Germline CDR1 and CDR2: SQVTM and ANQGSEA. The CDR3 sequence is CSVEVGQGAGEQFF. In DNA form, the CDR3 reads TGCAGCGTTGAAGTGGGGCAGGGGGCGGGTGAGCAGTTCTTC.

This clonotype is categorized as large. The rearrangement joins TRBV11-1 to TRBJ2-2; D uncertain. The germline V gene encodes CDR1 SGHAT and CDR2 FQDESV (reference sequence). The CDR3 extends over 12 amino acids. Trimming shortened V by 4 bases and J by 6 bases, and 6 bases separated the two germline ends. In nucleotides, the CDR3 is TGTGCCAGCAGCTCCTTCCCCGGGGAGCTGTTTTTT. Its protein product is CASSSFPGELFF.

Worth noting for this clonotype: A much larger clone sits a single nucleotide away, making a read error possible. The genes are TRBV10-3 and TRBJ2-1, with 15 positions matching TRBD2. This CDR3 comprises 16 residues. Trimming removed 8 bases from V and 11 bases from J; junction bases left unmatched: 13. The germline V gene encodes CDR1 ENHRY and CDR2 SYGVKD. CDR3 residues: CAIGRTSGRVVNKQFF. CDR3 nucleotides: TGTGCCATCGGAAGGACTAGCGGGAGGGTAGTGAATAAGCAGTTCTTC.

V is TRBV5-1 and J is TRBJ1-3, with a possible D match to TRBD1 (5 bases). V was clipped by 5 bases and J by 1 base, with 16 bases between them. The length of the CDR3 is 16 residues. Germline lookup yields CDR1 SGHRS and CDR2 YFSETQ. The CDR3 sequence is CASSTGTANSGNTIYF. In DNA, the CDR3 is TGCGCCAGCAGTACCGGGACGGCGAATTCTGGAAACACCATATATTTT. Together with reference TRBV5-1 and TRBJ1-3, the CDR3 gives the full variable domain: KAGVTQTPRYLIKTRGQQVTLSCSPISGHRSVSWYQQTPGQGLQFLFEYFSETQRNKGNFPGRFSGRQFSNSRSEMNVSTLELGDSALYLCASSTGTANSGNTIYFGEGSWLTVV.

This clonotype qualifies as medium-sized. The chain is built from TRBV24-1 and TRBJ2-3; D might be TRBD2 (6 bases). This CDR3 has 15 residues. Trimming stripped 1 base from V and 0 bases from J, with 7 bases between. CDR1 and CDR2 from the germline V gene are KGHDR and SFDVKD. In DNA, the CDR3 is TGTGCCACCAGTGATTTCGGGGGTAGCACAGATACGCAGTATTTT. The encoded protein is CATSDFGGSTDTQYF.

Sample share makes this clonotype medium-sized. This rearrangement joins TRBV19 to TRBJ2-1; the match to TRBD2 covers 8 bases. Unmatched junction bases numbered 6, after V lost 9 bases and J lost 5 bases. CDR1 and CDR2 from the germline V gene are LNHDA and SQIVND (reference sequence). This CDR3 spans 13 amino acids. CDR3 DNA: TGTGCCAGCCGGGGGGGGATCAACAATGAGCAGTTCTTC. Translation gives CASRGGINNEQFF.

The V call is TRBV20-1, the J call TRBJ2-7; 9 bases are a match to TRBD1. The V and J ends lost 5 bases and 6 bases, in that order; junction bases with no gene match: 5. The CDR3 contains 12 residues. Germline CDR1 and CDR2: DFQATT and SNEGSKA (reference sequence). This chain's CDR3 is CSALGQGAEQYF. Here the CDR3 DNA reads TGCAGTGCTCTGGGACAGGGAGCCGAGCAGTACTTC.

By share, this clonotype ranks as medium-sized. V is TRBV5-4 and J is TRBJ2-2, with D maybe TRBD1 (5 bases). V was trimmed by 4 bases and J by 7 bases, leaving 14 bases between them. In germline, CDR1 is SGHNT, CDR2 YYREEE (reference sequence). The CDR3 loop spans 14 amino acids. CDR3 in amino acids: CASSGATADGELFF. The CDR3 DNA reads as TGTGCCAGCAGCGGGGCGACGGCGGACGGGGAGCTGTTTTTT.

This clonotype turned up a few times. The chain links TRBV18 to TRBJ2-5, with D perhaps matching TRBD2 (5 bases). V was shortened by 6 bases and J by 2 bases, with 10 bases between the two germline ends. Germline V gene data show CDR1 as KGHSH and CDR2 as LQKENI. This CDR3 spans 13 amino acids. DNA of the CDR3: TGTGCCAGCTCTCCGGGATTTCAAGAGACCCAGTACTTC. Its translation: CASSPGFQETQYF.

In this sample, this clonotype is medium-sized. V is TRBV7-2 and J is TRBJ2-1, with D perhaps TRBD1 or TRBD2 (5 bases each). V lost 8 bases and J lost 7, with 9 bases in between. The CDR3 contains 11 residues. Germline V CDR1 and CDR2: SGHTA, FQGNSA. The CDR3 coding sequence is TGTGCCAGCCGGGGCGGGAATGAGCAGTTCTTC. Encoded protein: CASRGGNEQFF.

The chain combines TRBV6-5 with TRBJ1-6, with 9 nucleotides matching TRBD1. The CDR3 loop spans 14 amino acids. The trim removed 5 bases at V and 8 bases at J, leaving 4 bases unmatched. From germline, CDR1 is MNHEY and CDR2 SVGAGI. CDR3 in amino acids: CASSADRGDSPLHF. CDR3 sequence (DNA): TGTGCCAGCAGTGCGGACAGGGGCGATTCACCCCTCCACTTT.